These T cell receptor beta chains were read from a single sample in a study of tumor-infiltrating lymphocytes in primary liver carcinoma. Each CDR3 protein gets one entry after TCRdb re-called the multiplex PCR reads with MiXCR. Of about 310,000 distinct CDR3 sequences in the sample, approximately 54% were seen once. Sequencing was carried out using peripheral blood. These receptors were collected from a woman aged 25 to 39 with primary liver carcinoma and hepatitis B virus infection. Each CDR3 is given without its conserved first and last residue.

V	J	CDR3
TRBV7-9	TRBJ2-2	ASRGQSNTGELI
TRBV6-2/TRBV6-3	TRBJ2-3	ASSYGAFTDTQY
TRBV6-2/TRBV6-3	TRBJ2-1	ASTPRLAGGLDEQF
TRBV14	TRBJ2-5	ASRKTGGQAKETQY
TRBV11-2	TRBJ2-5	ASSRPGKGIQY
TRBV28	TRBJ2-7	ASSFHLAGGLREQY
TRBV11-1	TRBJ2-7	ASSFGLSSYEQY
TRBV5-4	TRBJ2-1	ASSSRSVSSYNEQF
TRBV5-6	TRBJ2-5	ASSLAGGSETQY
TRBV6-5	TRBJ2-5	ASTPGGPPGTQY
TRBV14	TRBJ1-1	ASSQADLNTEAF
TRBV5-5	TRBJ1-1	ASSLDGQSCNTEAF
TRBV29-1	TRBJ2-7	SVARAGEQY
TRBV28	TRBJ1-1	ASSLTDRRYTEAF
TRBV6-5	TRBJ2-7	ASSYRTSGRGEQY
TRBV5-1	TRBJ2-5	ASSLQYQETQY